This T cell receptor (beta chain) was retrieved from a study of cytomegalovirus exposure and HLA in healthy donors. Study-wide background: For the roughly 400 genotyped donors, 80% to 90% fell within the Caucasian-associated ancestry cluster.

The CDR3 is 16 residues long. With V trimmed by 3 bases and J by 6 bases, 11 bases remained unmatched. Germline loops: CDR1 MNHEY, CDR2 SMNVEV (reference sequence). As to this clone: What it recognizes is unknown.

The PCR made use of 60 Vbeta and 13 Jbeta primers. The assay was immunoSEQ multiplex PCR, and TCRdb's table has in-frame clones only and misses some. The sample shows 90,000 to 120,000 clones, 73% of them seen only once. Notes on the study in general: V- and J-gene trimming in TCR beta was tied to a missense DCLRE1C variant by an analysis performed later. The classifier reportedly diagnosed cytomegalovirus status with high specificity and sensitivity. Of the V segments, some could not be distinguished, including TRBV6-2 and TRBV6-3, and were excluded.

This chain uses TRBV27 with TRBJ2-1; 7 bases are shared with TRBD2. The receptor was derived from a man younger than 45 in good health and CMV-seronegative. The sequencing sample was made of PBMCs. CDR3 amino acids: CASSFLLSGIANEQFF. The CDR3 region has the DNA TGTGCCAGCAGTTTTCTTCTGAGCGGGATTGCCAATGAGCAGTTCTTC.